The 2 T cell receptor beta chains in this list originate from one sample, sequenced in a study of T cell responses to AZD1222 COVID-19 vaccine. Some clones are missing from TCRdb's copy, which holds only in-frame ones; the method was immunoSEQ multiplex PCR. Here the sample spans about 69,000 clones, around four fifths being singletons. The sequences come from peripheral blood, collected 28 days after the second AZD1222 dose. The receptors shown here come from an adult who received the AZD1222 COVID-19 vaccine.

The chain recombines TRBV21-1 with TRBJ1-5; whether TRBD1, the table's D call, matches the DNA was not checked. TRBV21-1 is a pseudogene locus. CDR3 size: 14 residues. The CDR3 loop is CASSQTVSNQPQHF. DNA for the CDR3: TGTGCCAGCAGCCAGACAGTTAGCAATCAGCCCCAGCATTTT.

This chain links TRBV28 with TRBJ2-2, with D tentatively TRBD2 (6 bases). Deletions cut 6 bases from V and 5 bases from J, with 19 bases between. The germline gives CDR1 MDHEN, CDR2 SYDVKM. The CDR3 totals 16 residues. The CDR3 loop is CASSPWAGLWTGELFF. The CDR3 DNA is TGTGCCAGCAGCCCGTGGGCGGGATTGTGGACCGGGGAGCTGTTTTTT. Together with reference TRBV28 and TRBJ2-2, the CDR3 gives the full variable domain: DVKVTQSSRYLVKRTGEKVFLECVQDMDHENMFWYRQDPGLGLRLIYFSYDVKMKEKGDIPEGYSVSREKKERFSLILESASTNQTSMYLCASSPWAGLWTGELFFGEGSRLTVL.